This section outlines one T cell receptor (beta chain) sequence together with its context. Its antigen is unknown. Possible read error: a much larger clone is one base away. Because it lacks the conserved phenylalanine or tryptophan at the end, this CDR3 is likely a read error. The limits of the CDR3 on the DNA are not certain, so only TCRdb's listed CDR3 is given. This sample is part of a study of CD8+CD57+ T cells in acquired aplastic anemia. The overall study: Around 3.2 ug was the average amount of DNA from sorted CD4+ and CD8+ cells. There were 10 million to 14 million reads, on average, for CD4+ cells from healthy donors.

General study results and limits: Patients shared approximately 30 CD8+ CDR3 sequences with controls.

Genomic DNA templated the TCR beta VDJ and CDR3 profiling. TCRdb re-called the reads through MiXCR, storing one row per CDR3 protein. The sample has hundreds of thousands of distinct CDR3 sequences; 55% to 70% are singletons. Including both end residues, the CDR3 is 15 amino acids long. The rearrangement joins TRBV3-2 to TRBJ2-7; the DNA was not compared with TRBD2, the D call given in the table. TRBV3-2 is listed as a pseudogene. This receptor was taken from a human donor in good health, serving as a control. Sequenced: sorted CD4+, CD8+, or CD8+CD57+ T cells (not recorded which) from PBMCs. The CDR3 sequence: CASSQDGGLPGEQYL.